This is a list of T cell receptor beta chains from one sample in a study of blood T cells in healthy people across ages. TCRdb recomputed calls from the 5' RACE reads with MiXCR, one row per CDR3 protein. The profile shows over 1.5 million distinct CDR3 sequences, roughly 50% of them singletons. Sequences were obtained from blood. The receptor set was obtained from a woman aged 40 to 49 in good health. Both conserved end residues are part of each CDR3. A D gene is named only where the DNA matches it firmly. The size entry is marked missing in some rows and otherwise reads once, few, many or a size class.

>14|few|TRBJ2-7|TRBV6-2/TRBV6-3|TRBD1
CASSYTGQVVEQYF
TGTGCCAGCAGTTATACCGGACAGGTCGTCGAGCAGTACTTC
>14|.|TRBJ2-3|TRBV27|.
CASSFLGTPDTQYF
TGTGCCAGCAGTTTCCTGGGGACCCCAGATACGCAGTATTTT
>18|.|TRBJ1-5|TRBV6-1|.
CASSHPKGGELFNQPQHF
TGTGCCAGCAGCCACCCAAAGGGAGGGGAATTGTTCAATCAGCCCCAGCATTTT
>13|few|TRBJ1-2|TRBV29-1|.
CSVAGEKIYGYTF
TGCAGCGTCGCCGGGGAGAAAATCTATGGCTACACCTTC
>15|.|TRBJ2-1|TRBV10-3|TRBD2
CAISEASGSYNEQFF
TGTGCCATCAGTGAGGCTAGCGGGTCCTACAATGAGCAGTTCTTC
>13|.|TRBJ2-3|TRBV9|TRBD2
CASSLKTSGAQYF
TGTGCCAGCAGCCTCAAGACTAGCGGGGCGCAGTATTTT
>16|few|TRBJ2-7|TRBV4-3|TRBD1
CASSQFRTGMNHEQYF
TGCGCCAGCAGCCAATTTAGGACAGGAATGAATCACGAGCAGTACTTC
>14|few|TRBJ2-3|TRBV6-2/TRBV6-3|.
CASSYSSLRDPQYF
TGTGCCAGCAGTTACTCGAGTCTTAGGGATCCGCAGTATTTT
>15|.|TRBJ2-1|TRBV5-1|.
CASSDKALSYNEQFF
TGCGCCAGCAGCGATAAGGCTTTGTCCTACAATGAGCAGTTCTTC
>15|few|TRBJ2-1|TRBV4-3|.
CASSQDQLGINEQFF
TGCGCCAGCAGCCAAGATCAATTGGGAATCAATGAGCAGTTCTTC
>17|.|TRBJ2-1|TRBV3-1|.
CASSQESAGDPMDEQFF
TGTGCCAGCAGCCAAGAGAGTGCAGGGGACCCTATGGATGAGCAGTTCTTC
>14|.|TRBJ2-3|TRBV20-1|TRBD2
CSASGGETADTQYF
TGCAGTGCCAGCGGGGGGGAGACAGCAGATACGCAGTATTTT
>15|many|TRBJ2-7|TRBV9|.
CASSPRGPSSYEQYF
TGTGCCAGCAGCCCACGGGGTCCGAGCTCCTACGAGCAGTACTTC
>16|.|TRBJ1-6|TRBV7-6|.
CASSLGTSSYNSPLHF
TGTGCCAGCAGCTTAGGCACGAGCTCCTATAATTCACCCCTCCACTTT
>15|.|TRBJ2-5|TRBV27|.
CATKQSALVQETQYF
TGTGCCACCAAACAATCTGCCCTCGTCCAAGAGACCCAGTACTTC
>14|.|TRBJ2-1|TRBV4-1|.
CASSQLSTSDEQFF
TGCGCCAGCAGCCAATTAAGCACGAGCGATGAGCAGTTCTTC
>15|.|TRBJ2-3|TRBV7-9|.
CASSFKGGRTDTQYF
TGTGCCAGCAGCTTTAAAGGAGGACGCACAGATACGCAGTATTTT
>16|.|TRBJ2-7|TRBV12-3/TRBV12-4|.
CASSLQGTASQEAQYF
TGTGCCAGCAGTTTACAGGGGACGGCTAGTCAAGAGGCCCAGTACTTC
>13|.|TRBJ2-7|TRBV7-2|.
CASSALQGPEQYF
TGTGCCAGCAGCGCTCTGCAGGGACCCGAGCAGTACTTC
>15|.|TRBJ2-3|TRBV27|.
CASSPPLGGTDTQYF
TGTGCCAGCAGTCCCCCCCTGGGGGGCACAGATACGCAGTATTTT
>14|.|TRBJ2-3|TRBV11-3|TRBD1
CASSLGTGDGTQYF
TGTGCCAGCAGCTTAGGGACAGGGGATGGTACGCAGTATTTT
>14|.|TRBJ2-1|TRBV5-1|TRBD2
CASAGGDTSNEQFF
TGCGCCAGCGCGGGAGGGGACACCTCAAATGAGCAGTTCTTC
>17|.|TRBJ2-1|TRBV3-1|.
CASSQDFYRDAYNEQFF
TGTGCCAGCAGCCAAGATTTCTACAGGGATGCCTACAATGAGCAGTTCTTC
>13|few|TRBJ2-7|TRBV15|.
CATSRDVGDEQYF
TGTGCCACCAGCAGAGATGTAGGGGACGAGCAGTACTTC
>15|.|TRBJ1-2|TRBV15|.
CATSREEFLNYGYTF
TGTGCCACCAGCAGAGAGGAGTTCCTTAACTATGGCTACACCTTC
>16|.|TRBJ2-1|TRBV5-1|TRBD2
CASSLLSGGAGDEQFF
TGCGCCAGCAGCTTGCTTAGCGGGGGGGCTGGGGATGAGCAGTTCTTC
>14|many|TRBJ2-7|TRBV20-1|TRBD2
CSARPSGLSYEQYF
TGCAGTGCTAGACCTAGCGGGTTATCCTACGAGCAGTACTTC
>19|.|TRBJ2-5|TRBV6-2/TRBV6-3|.
CASRKPLVGLPRRQETQYF
TGTGCCAGCAGAAAACCGCTGGTCGGACTTCCCAGACGACAAGAGACCCAGTACTTC
>14|.|TRBJ1-1|TRBV15|TRBD1
CATSRARQGAEAFF
TGTGCCACCAGCAGAGCACGACAGGGGGCTGAAGCTTTCTTT
>15|.|TRBJ2-5|TRBV7-2|TRBD2
CASSLPGLAERPQYF
TGTGCCAGCAGCTTACCAGGACTAGCGGAGAGACCCCAGTACTTC
>14|.|TRBJ2-7|TRBV7-6|.
CASSVVQGVHEQYF
TGTGCCAGCAGCGTAGTCCAGGGCGTCCACGAGCAGTACTTC
>17|once|TRBJ2-6|TRBV12-3/TRBV12-4|.
CASSSSRSSSGANVLTF
TGTGCCAGCAGTTCGTCCAGGAGTTCCTCTGGGGCCAACGTCCTGACTTTC
>14|few|TRBJ2-7|TRBV6-2/TRBV6-3|.
CASRKDRPWDEQYF
TGTGCCAGCAGGAAAGACAGGCCATGGGACGAGCAGTACTTC
>12|.|TRBJ1-1|TRBV28|.
CASSLRYTEAFF
TGTGCCAGCAGCTTAAGGTACACTGAAGCTTTCTTT
>14|.|TRBJ2-7|TRBV6-2/TRBV6-3|TRBD1
CASSPPGQGWEQYF
TGTGCCAGCAGTCCACCGGGACAGGGTTGGGAGCAGTACTTC
>17|.|TRBJ2-7|TRBV4-1|TRBD2
CACGGTSGGAGDNEQYF
TGCGCCTGCGGGGGGACTAGCGGGGGGGCCGGGGACAATGAGCAGTACTTC
>14|few|TRBJ2-7|TRBV18|.
CASSLTRTDYEQYF
TGTGCCAGCTCACTGACTAGAACAGACTACGAGCAGTACTTC
>17|.|TRBJ1-1|TRBV7-2|.
CASSRAVAGLLNTEAFF
TGTGCCAGCAGCCGTGCGGTGGCAGGGTTACTGAACACTGAAGCTTTCTTT
>18|few|TRBJ2-1|TRBV7-9|TRBD2
CASSLGSGASSSYNEQFF
TGTGCCAGCAGCTTAGGTAGCGGGGCGTCGAGCTCCTACAATGAGCAGTTCTTC
>15|.|TRBJ2-5|TRBV5-1|TRBD1
CASSLVGQGNNEQYF
TGCGCCAGCAGCTTGGTAGGACAGGGGAACAATGAGCAGTACTTC
>15|.|TRBJ2-5|TRBV7-9|TRBD1
CASSSSGTEDETQYF
TGTGCCAGCAGTTCCAGTGGGACAGAGGATGAGACCCAGTACTTC
>18|.|TRBJ2-6|TRBV28|TRBD1
CASKMGGTGGAGANVLTF
TGTGCCAGCAAGATGGGTGGGACAGGGGGCGCTGGGGCCAACGTCCTGACTTTC
>17|.|TRBJ2-5|TRBV7-8|.
CASSLFRAGLNGETQYF
TGTGCCAGCAGCTTATTTAGGGCCGGTCTGAATGGAGAGACCCAGTACTTC